This TCR beta chain was recorded in a study of blood T cell repertoires in COVID-19 (dated by TCRdb to 2020 to 2022). In the study overall: The collaborator samples originated in the United States, Italy and Spain and spanned the acute and convalescent phases of COVID-19. The material from the prospective study consisted of cDNA or gDNA derived from T cells, B-cell-depleted T cells, or PBMCs. The dataset comprised deeply sampled blood TCRbeta repertoires from subjects exposed to, actively infected with, or recovered from COVID-19. A freely available public database, intended as a resource for researchers studying the immune response to SARS-CoV-2, is where the repertoires were released. The samples were drawn from two sources: the first 160 participants of the ongoing ImmuneRACE study, and 1,200 or so subjects contributed by 6 global collaborators. A de-identified subject ID, COVID-19 status, age in years and sex were almost always included in the sample metadata. Where HLA class I and class II types were available, the types were taken from metadata supplied by the sample provider, not from assay-based typing.

A note on this clone: It lacks a known antigen. Per-base quality was not reported, and no clone a single base away is much larger than it.

Paper-wide results and their limitations: How much clinical and demographic metadata was included differed by source and by participant, and the metadata was provided uncurated.

CDR1 and CDR2 are read off the germline V gene as MNHNS and SASEGT. The CDR3 sequence holds 16 residues, the cysteine and phenylalanine included. Here the CDR3 DNA is all that survives: 48 bases in frame from base 1. V is pruned by 4 bases and J by 2 bases, leaving 4 bases of the junction without a gene match. TCRbeta CDR3 regions were amplified from genomic DNA using the immunoSEQ Assay, a bias-controlled multiplex PCR. Per the source publication's procedure: Nucleated cell counts per sample were estimated from amplification of reference gene primers within the assay. To quantify the absolute abundance of each unique TCRbeta CDR3 rearrangement, sequence reads were collapsed and filtered. For each sample, productive Simpson clonality was calculated as the square root of Simpson's diversity index across productive rearrangements. Imported from immuneACCESS, the table was reduced by TCRdb to in-frame sequences with V and J called. These copies leave out some clones; in studies compared against another copy, an unresolved V gene accounts for under half, and the cause of the remainder is not known. D and trimming were read from the DNA, whereas the V and J calls and clone size are those reported in that table. The sample records about 67,000 clones, 87% of which are singletons. The leading ten clones occupy around 20% of the sample.

Collaborating institutions collected whole blood in K2EDTA tubes following their own protocols. For TCRbeta analysis, collaborators shipped samples as frozen whole blood, isolated PBMCs, or DNA extracted from either of those sample types. This chain is built from TRBV6-1 and TRBJ2-2, with 10 junctional bases fitting TRBD1. Sequenced sample: peripheral blood. The TCR originated in a woman over 75 with acute or convalescent COVID-19. The CDR3 region has the sequence CASSALTGGNTGELFF. Here is the DNA: TGTGCCAGCAGTGCTCTGACAGGGGGCAACACCGGGGAGCTGTTTTTT.